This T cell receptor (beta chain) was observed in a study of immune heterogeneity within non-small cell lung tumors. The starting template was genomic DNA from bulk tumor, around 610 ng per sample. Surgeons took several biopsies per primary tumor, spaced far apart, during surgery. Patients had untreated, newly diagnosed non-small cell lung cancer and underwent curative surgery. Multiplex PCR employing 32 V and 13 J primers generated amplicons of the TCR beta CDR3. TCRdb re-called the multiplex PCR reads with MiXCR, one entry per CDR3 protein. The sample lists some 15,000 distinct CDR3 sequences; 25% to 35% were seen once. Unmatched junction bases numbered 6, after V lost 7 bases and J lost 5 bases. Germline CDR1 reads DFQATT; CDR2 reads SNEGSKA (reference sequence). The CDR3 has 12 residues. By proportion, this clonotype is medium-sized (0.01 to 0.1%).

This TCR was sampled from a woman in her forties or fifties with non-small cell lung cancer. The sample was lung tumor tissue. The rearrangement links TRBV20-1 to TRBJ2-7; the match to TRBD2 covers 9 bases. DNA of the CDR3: TGCAGTGGGAAGCGGGGGGAGGACGAGCAGTACTTC. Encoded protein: CSGKRGEDEQYF.